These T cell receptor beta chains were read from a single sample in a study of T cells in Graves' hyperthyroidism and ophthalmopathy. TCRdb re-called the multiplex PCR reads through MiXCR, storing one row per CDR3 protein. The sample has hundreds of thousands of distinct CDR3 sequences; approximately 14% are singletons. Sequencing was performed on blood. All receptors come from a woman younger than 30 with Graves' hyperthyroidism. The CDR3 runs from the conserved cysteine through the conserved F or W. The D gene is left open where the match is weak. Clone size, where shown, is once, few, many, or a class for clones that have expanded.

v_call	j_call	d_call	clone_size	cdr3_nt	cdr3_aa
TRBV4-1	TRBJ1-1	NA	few	TGCGCCAGCAGCCAAGTTCTTTCGGGGGCGACTGAAGCTTTCTTT	CASSQVLSGATEAFF
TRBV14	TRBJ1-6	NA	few	TGTGCCAGCAGCCAGTGGGGACCCAAGTTTTCACCCCTCCACTTT	CASSQWGPKFSPLHF
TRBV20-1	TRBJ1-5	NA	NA	TGCAGTGCTAGAGGGGCCGGAGTTAATCAGCCCCAGCATTTT	CSARGAGVNQPQHF
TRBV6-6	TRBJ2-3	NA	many	TGTGCCAGCAGTTACAAGGGCCATCTTGACGGGTCCTCAGATACGCAGTATTTT	CASSYKGHLDGSSDTQYF
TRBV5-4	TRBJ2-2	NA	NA	TGTGCCAGCAGCTTGGAAGGGATGAACACCGGGGAGCTGTTTTTT	CASSLEGMNTGELFF
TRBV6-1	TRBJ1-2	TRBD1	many	TGTGCCAGCAGCACCCCGACAGGGGGCAATGGCTACACCTTC	CASSTPTGGNGYTF
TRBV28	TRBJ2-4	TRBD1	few	TGTGCCAGCAGTTCCCCGGGACAGGGGGCCAAAAACATTCAGTACTTC	CASSSPGQGAKNIQYF
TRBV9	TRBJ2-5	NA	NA	TGTGCCAGCGCGTACGGTGGCGGAAAAGAGACCCAGTACTTC	CASAYGGGKETQYF
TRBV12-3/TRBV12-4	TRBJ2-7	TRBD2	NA	TGTGCCAGCAGTCCCGGACTAGACGAGCAGTACTTC	CASSPGLDEQYF
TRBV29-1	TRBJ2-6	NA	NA	TGCAGCGTGACCTCAACGGGGGCCAACGTCCTGACTTTC	CSVTSTGANVLTF
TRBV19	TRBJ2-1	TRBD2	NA	TGTGCCAGTAGTACCTTAGCGGGGCCTCCCTACAATGAGCAGTTCTTC	CASSTLAGPPYNEQFF
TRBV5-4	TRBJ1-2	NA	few	TGTGCCAGCAGCACTAGGACGGGAACGTTCTATGGCTACACCTTC	CASSTRTGTFYGYTF
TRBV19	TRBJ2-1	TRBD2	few	TGTGCCAGTAGTATAGATCGACCAACCGGGACTAGCTTTTCCAATGAGCAGTTCTTC	CASSIDRPTGTSFSNEQFF
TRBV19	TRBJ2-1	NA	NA	TGTGCCAGTAGTAAGGGACACAGCTGGGAGCAGTTCTTC	CASSKGHSWEQFF
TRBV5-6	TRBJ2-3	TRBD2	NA	TGCGCCAGCAGCCAGTTACGACTAGCGGGAGTCGCAGATACGCGGTATTTT	CASSQLRLAGVADTRYF
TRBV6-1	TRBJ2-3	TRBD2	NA	TGTGCCAGTGGACTAGCGGGAGAAGATACGGATACGCAGTATTTT	CASGLAGEDTDTQYF
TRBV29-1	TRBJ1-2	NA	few	TGCAGCGTCGGTGGCGGGGTGCGAGGCTACACCTTC	CSVGGGVRGYTF
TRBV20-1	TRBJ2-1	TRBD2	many	TGCAGTGCTACGGGACTAGCGGGAGATCTGATCGATGAGCAGTTCTTC	CSATGLAGDLIDEQFF
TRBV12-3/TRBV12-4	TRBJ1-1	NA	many	TGTGCCAGCAGTTTAAGTCGGGCGGTAAGGGGTACTGAAGCTTTCTTT	CASSLSRAVRGTEAFF